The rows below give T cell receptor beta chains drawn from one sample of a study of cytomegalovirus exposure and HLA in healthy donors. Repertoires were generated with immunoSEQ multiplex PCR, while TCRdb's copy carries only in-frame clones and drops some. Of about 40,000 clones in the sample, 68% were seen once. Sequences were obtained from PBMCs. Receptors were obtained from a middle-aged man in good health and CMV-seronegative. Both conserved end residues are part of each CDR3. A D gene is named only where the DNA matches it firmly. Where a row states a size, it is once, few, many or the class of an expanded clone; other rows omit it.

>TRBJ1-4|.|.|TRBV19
TGTGCCAGCTCGACAGTACTTTATGAAAAACTGTTTTTT
CASSTVLYEKLFF
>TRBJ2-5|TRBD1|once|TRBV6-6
TGTGCCAGCAGTTACCATGGACAGGGCCGAGAGACCCAGTACTTC
CASSYHGQGRETQYF
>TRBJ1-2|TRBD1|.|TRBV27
TGTGCCAGCGGCCTAAGAGGGGGCTACTATGGCTACACCTTC
CASGLRGGYYGYTF
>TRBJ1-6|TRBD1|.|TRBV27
TGTGCCAGCAAAGGGACAGGGAATTCACCCCTCCACTTT
CASKGTGNSPLHF
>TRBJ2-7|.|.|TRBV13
TGTGCCAGCAGCCTCCTAGGGGGCGAGCAGTACTTC
CASSLLGGEQYF
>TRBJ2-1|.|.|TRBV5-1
TGCGCCAGCAGCTCGGGGGACGATTACAATGAGCAGTTCTTC
CASSSGDDYNEQFF
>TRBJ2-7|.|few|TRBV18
TGTGCCAGCTCACCACGGGGGGACTCCTACGAGCAGTACTTC
CASSPRGDSYEQYF
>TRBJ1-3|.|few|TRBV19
TGTGCCAGTAGTATAGATGGCGGAAACACCATATATTTT
CASSIDGGNTIYF
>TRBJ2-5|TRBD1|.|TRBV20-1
TGCAGTGCCTACAGGGGGGAGACCCAGTACTTC
CSAYRGETQYF
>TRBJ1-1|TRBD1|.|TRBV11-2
TGTGCCAGCAGCATGGGGACAGCGAACACTGAAGCTTTCTTT
CASSMGTANTEAFF
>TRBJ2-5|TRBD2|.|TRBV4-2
TGTGCCAGCAGCCAAGATAGCGGGGGGACCCCAGAGTGGCAGTACTTC
CASSQDSGGTPEWQYF
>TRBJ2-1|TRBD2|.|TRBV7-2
TGTGCCAGCAGCAAGACTAGCGGGGGTTACAATGAGCAGTTCTTC
CASSKTSGGYNEQFF
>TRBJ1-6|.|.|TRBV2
TGTGCCAGCAGCCCCGAGGTACTCAGCTCCTATAATTCACCCCTCCACTTT
CASSPEVLSSYNSPLHF
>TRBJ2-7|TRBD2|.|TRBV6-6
TGTGCCAGCAGTCCGGGCGGGGGCTCCTACGAGCAGTACTTC
CASSPGGGSYEQYF
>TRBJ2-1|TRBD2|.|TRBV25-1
TGTGCCAGCGGAGGTAGCGGGGGCTCCTACAATGAGCAGTTCTTC
CASGGSGGSYNEQFF
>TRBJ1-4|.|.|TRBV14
TGTGCCAGCAGCCAAGAAGAAATCAGGGTGGGTGAAAAACTGTTTTTT
CASSQEEIRVGEKLFF
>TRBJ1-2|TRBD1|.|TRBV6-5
TGTGCCAGCAGTGTGACAGGGGGATCGGATGGCTACACCTTC
CASSVTGGSDGYTF
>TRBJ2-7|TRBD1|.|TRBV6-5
TGTGCCAGCAGTTTCGGACAGGGGGATCGTTCGTACGAGCAGTACTTC
CASSFGQGDRSYEQYF
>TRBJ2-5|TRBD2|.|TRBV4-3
TGCGCCAGCAGCCAAGGACTAGCGGGGGGTCCCCAAGAGACCCAGTACTTC
CASSQGLAGGPQETQYF
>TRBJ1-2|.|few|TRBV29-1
TGCAGCGTTGAAGAAAACAGGAGCCGCTATGGCTACACCTTC
CSVEENRSRYGYTF
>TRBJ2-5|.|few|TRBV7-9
TGTGCCAGCAGCTTAGGGTCCGGAGGTAGTGAGACCCAGTACTTC
CASSLGSGGSETQYF
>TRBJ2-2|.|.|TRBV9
TGTGCCAGCAGCGTAGCGGGGTCGAACACCGGGGAGCTGTTTTTT
CASSVAGSNTGELFF
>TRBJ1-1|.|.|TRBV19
TGTGCCAGTAGGCGGGGGGCCTCTGAAGCTTTCTTT
CASRRGASEAFF
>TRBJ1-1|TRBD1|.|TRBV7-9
TGTGCCAGCAGCCAGGAGACAGGGGGGAACACTGAAGCTTTCTTT
CASSQETGGNTEAFF
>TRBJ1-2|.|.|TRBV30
TGTGCCTGGGAAGAGGGACTCGGGGTAGGCGGCTACACCTTC
CAWEEGLGVGGYTF
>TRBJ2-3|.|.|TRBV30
TGTGCCTGGAGTCCCCTGGGAGGCGGGGGCACAGATACGCAGTATTTT
CAWSPLGGGGTDTQYF
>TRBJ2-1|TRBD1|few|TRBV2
TGTGCCAGCAGAGACGGGGGCAGGGGGCTTTACAATGAGCAGTTCTTC
CASRDGGRGLYNEQFF
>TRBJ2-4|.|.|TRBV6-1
TGTGCCAGCAGTGCCCGACCGGAACATCGGGAAAACATTCAGTACTTC
CASSARPEHRENIQYF
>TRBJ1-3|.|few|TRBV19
TGTGCCAGTAGTTCCGGGTCGAGCTCTGGAAACACCATATATTTT
CASSSGSSSGNTIYF
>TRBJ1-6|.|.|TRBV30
TGTGCCTGGAGTAGAGCCTCCACACCCCTCCACTTT
CAWSRASTPLHF
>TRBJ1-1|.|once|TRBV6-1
TGTGCCAGCAGCTACAGGCTGAACACTGAAGCTTTCTTT
CASSYRLNTEAFF
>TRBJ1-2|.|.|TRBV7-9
TGTGCCAGCAGCTTAACGACAGGAAACTATGGCTACACCTTC
CASSLTTGNYGYTF
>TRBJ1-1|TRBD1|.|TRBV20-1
TGCAGTGCTCGCGGACAGGGTGAAGCTTTCTTT
CSARGQGEAFF
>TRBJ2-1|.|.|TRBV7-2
TGTGCCAGCAGCTTAGGGCTAGGAGGGAACAATGAGCAGTTCTTC
CASSLGLGGNNEQFF
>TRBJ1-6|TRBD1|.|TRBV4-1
TGCGCCAGCAGCCGCCTAGGGACAGGGCTTAATTCACCCCTCCACTTT
CASSRLGTGLNSPLHF